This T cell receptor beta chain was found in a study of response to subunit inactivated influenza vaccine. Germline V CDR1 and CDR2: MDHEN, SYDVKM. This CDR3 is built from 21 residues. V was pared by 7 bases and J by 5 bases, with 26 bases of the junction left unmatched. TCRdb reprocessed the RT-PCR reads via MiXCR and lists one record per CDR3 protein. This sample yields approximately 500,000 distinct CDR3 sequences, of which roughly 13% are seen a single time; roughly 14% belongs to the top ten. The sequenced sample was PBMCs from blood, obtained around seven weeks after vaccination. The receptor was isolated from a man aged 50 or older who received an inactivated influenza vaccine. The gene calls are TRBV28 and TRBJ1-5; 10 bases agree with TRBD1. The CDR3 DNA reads TGTGCCAGCAATTTCAACGCCGCTCTGCGGGACAGGGGACGTGGGGATCAGCCCCAGCATTTT. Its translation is CASNFNAALRDRGRGDQPQHF.